These 30 T cell receptor beta chains were all obtained from the same sample, sequenced in a study of shared clonotypes between healthy human individuals. Profiled with immunoSEQ multiplex PCR; TCRdb holds only in-frame clones, not every one. Seen here are about 1.5 million clones, about 98% observed once, and the top ten hold roughly 0.45%. The sequencing input was naive CD4+ T cells sorted from blood. The subset: CD45RA+ positively selected. Every receptor here comes from a man aged 25-45 years in good health.

This chain uses TRBV6-5 with TRBJ1-1; D ambiguous. V lost 5 bases, J lost 6 bases, and 7 bases lay in between. Germline assignment: CDR1 MNHEY and CDR2 SVGAGI. This CDR3 has 11 amino acids. The chain's CDR3 is CASSRGAEAFF. For the CDR3, the DNA is TGTGCCAGCAGTCGCGGAGCTGAAGCTTTCTTT.

V is TRBV19 and J is TRBJ2-3; D not resolved. The CDR3 extends over 14 amino acids. The germline V gene encodes CDR1 LNHDA and CDR2 SQIVND (reference sequence). Trimming cost V 3 bases and J 0 bases, with 7 bases left between them. CDR3 in amino acids: CASSISVSTDTQYF. The CDR3 DNA is TGTGCCAGTAGTATCTCAGTAAGCACAGATACGCAGTATTTT.

This clone is a singleton in its sample. This chain joins TRBV18 and TRBJ1-1; 9 nucleotides line up with TRBD1. This CDR3 has 17 residues. Per germline, CDR1 KGHSH and CDR2 LQKENI. The trim removed 0 bases at V and 4 bases at J, leaving 9 bases unmatched. CDR3 loop: CASSPPPTGGWGTEAFF. The DNA of the CDR3 is TGTGCCAGCTCACCACCACCTACAGGGGGCTGGGGCACTGAAGCTTTCTTT.

The V call is TRBV5-6, the J call TRBJ1-5; perhaps TRBD1 as D (6 bases). The CDR3 spans 14 residues. The germline CDR1 and CDR2 sequences are SGHDT and YYEEEE. V was cut by 1 base and J by 8 bases, with 13 bases left in between. The CDR3 spells CASSLTGGPEPQHF. The CDR3 DNA reads TGTGCCAGCAGCTTGACCGGGGGGCCGGAGCCCCAGCATTTT.

The chain is built from TRBV4-3 and TRBJ2-7; possible D gene TRBD2, 6 bases. The CDR3 is made up of 15 amino acids. Germline values: CDR1 LGHNA, CDR2 YSLEER. The ends were cut back, 5 bases at V and 3 bases at J, with 17 bases in the middle. The CDR3 loop reads CASSTTFAGNYEQYF. The CDR3 DNA sequence: TGCGCCAGCAGCACAACCTTTGCGGGGAACTACGAGCAGTACTTC.

The chain is built from TRBV27 and TRBJ2-7; D possibly uses TRBD1 or TRBD2 (5 bases each). The CDR3 sequence is 14 residues long. Germline CDR1 is MNHEY and CDR2 is SMNVEV (reference sequence). The ends were cut back, 6 bases at V and 2 bases at J, with 14 bases in the middle. The CDR3 spells CASSRRDGTYEQYF. CDR3 nucleotide sequence: TGTGCCAGCAGCAGAAGGGACGGAACCTACGAGCAGTACTTC.

This clone was observed once. The rearrangement uses TRBV9 and TRBJ2-2; 11 bases fit TRBD2. The CDR3 totals 16 residues. Unmatched junction bases numbered 5, after V lost 1 base and J lost 6 bases. From germline, CDR1 is SGDLS and CDR2 YYNGEE. The CDR3 DNA follows: TGTGCCAGCAGCGTAAGAACTAGCGGGAGATCCGGGGAGCTGTTTTTT. Translated: CASSVRTSGRSGELFF. The full variable domain, in which reference TRBV9 and TRBJ2-2 provide the parts outside the CDR3, is DSGVTQTPKHLITATGQRVTLRCSPRSGDLSVYWYQQSLDQGLQFLIQYYNGEERAKGNILERFSAQQFPDLHSELNLSSLELGDSALYFCASSVRTSGRSGELFFGEGSRLTVL.

The V and J genes are TRBV28 and TRBJ1-5, with 9 bases aligning to TRBD1. Germline CDR1 and CDR2: MDHEN and SYDVKM. The CDR3 length is 15 residues. V dropped 7 bases and J dropped 6; count of bases not matched to a gene: 10. CDR3 sequence: CASIPDRGSGQPQHF. CDR3 coding DNA: TGTGCCAGCATACCCGACAGGGGGTCCGGTCAGCCCCAGCATTTT.

DNA of the CDR3: TGCGCCAGCAGCTGGGAAACGGCGGGGGGAGGAGGCAGGACTGAAGCTTTCTTT. Protein sequence: CASSWETAGGGGRTEAFF. This sequence joins TRBV5-1 and TRBJ1-1; D may be TRBD1 (5 bases). Germline V gene sequence: CDR1 SGHRS, CDR2 YFSETQ. CDR3 length: 18 residues. V lost 3 bases and J 5 bases, leaving 26 bases between the germline ends.

Comment on this clone: Other nucleotide sequences in the sample specify the same CDR3. The chain couples TRBV10-1 to TRBJ2-7; 9 nucleotides line up with TRBD2. The germline V gene has CDR1 WNHNN and CDR2 SYGVQD (reference sequence). The junction had 6 bases not matched to a gene; V was cut back by 0 bases and J by 3 bases. The CDR3 runs to 16 residues. The DNA for the CDR3 is TGCGCCAGCAGTGAGTCTGCGGGAGGGCCCGACTACGAGCAGTACTTC. This encodes CASSESAGGPDYEQYF.

In regard to this clone: This sample also contains other DNA sequences that code for the same CDR3. V and J are TRBV5-1 and TRBJ2-7; 11 nucleotides align to TRBD2. V dropped 1 base and J dropped 3; count of bases not matched to a gene: 0. In germline, CDR1 is SGHRS, CDR2 YFSETQ. The length of the CDR3 is 14 residues. CDR3 bases: TGCGCCAGCAGCTTGACTAGCGGGAGCTACGAGCAGTACTTC. Amino acid sequence: CASSLTSGSYEQYF.

V and J are TRBV7-9 and TRBJ2-2; 8 bases map to TRBD1. With V trimmed by 3 bases and J by 3 bases, 3 bases remained unmatched. Germline assignment: CDR1 SEHNR and CDR2 FQNEAQ (reference sequence). The CDR3 runs to 15 residues. The CDR3 here is CASSFDRGDTGELFF. In nucleotides, the CDR3 is TGTGCCAGCAGCTTTGACAGGGGCGACACCGGGGAGCTGTTTTTT.

The rearrangement joins TRBV19 to TRBJ1-2; possibly TRBD1 for D (6 bases). Trimming pared 1 base from V and 8 bases from J, leaving 20 bases between. CDR1 and CDR2 (germline): LNHDA, SQIVND (reference sequence). This CDR3 is 16 amino acids long. The CDR3 DNA sequence: TGTGCCAGTAGTATAGCCCCGGGCAGGGGCGCTACCGGCTACACCTTC. This gives the protein CASSIAPGRGATGYTF.

About this clone: One end of the junction is discordant with germline, which a read error may explain. This sequence joins TRBV5-1 and TRBJ2-1; D gene unclear. The length of the CDR3 is 15 residues. CDR1 is SGHRS and CDR2 is YFSETQ in the germline V gene. The CDR3 reads CASSLGISSYNEQFF. The CDR3 nucleotides read TGCGCCAGCAGTTTGGGTATTAGCTCCTACAATGAGCAGTTCTTC.

This clone occurred a few times. The chain carries TRBV28 and TRBJ2-2; D unresolved. Trimming removed 8 bases at V and 7 bases at J, with 11 bases between. The CDR3 consists of 12 residues. CDR1 is MDHEN and CDR2 is SYDVKM in the germline V gene. In DNA, the CDR3 is TGTGCCAGCTTTCTAGTCGGCGGGGAGCTGTTTTTT. This translates into CASFLVGGELFF.

The chain combines TRBV1 with TRBJ2-7; TRBD2 is the table's D call, not checked against the DNA. TRBV1 is recorded as a pseudogene. This CDR3 spans 16 amino acids. DNA for the CDR3: TGCACCAGCAGCCAAGACAGTGGACCGGGGACTCACGAGCAGTACTTC. Protein product: CTSSQDSGPGTHEQYF.

The genes are TRBV9 and TRBJ2-7, with 7 bases aligning to TRBD2. The CDR3 length is 16 residues. Germline V lookup: CDR1 SGDLS, CDR2 YYNGEE. V gave up 4 bases and J gave up 2 bases; unmatched junction bases: 12. This chain's CDR3 is CASSTSPWGLTYEQYF. The CDR3 DNA reads TGTGCCAGCAGCACATCCCCGTGGGGACTAACCTACGAGCAGTACTTC.

V usage is TRBV6-6 and J usage is TRBJ2-6; D not resolved. V gave up 4 bases and J gave up 0 bases, with 10 bases separating them. The CDR3 has 16 amino acids. Germline values: CDR1 MNHNY, CDR2 SVGAGI (reference sequence). The CDR3 DNA reads TGTGCCAGCAGTTCTAGACACGGCTCTGGGGCCAACGTCCTGACTTTC. The encoded protein is CASSSRHGSGANVLTF.

The chain carries TRBV30 and TRBJ2-1; 10 nucleotides align to TRBD2. Unmatched junction bases numbered 5, after V lost 3 bases and J lost 0 bases. The CDR3 runs 16 residues. Per the germline V gene, CDR1 is GTSNPN and CDR2 is SVGIG (reference sequence). CDR3 coding DNA: TGTGCCTGGAGACTCCCTAGCGGGAGCTCCTACAATGAGCAGTTCTTC. It translates to CAWRLPSGSSYNEQFF.

This chain joins TRBV10-1 and TRBJ2-2; possibly TRBD1 for D (5 bases). The CDR3 runs to 15 residues. Germline V CDR1 and CDR2: WNHNN, SYGVQD (reference sequence). The V and J ends lost 0 bases and 3 bases respectively, with 8 bases between them. This CDR3 is CASSESRGDTGELFF. For the CDR3, the DNA is TGCGCCAGCAGTGAGTCAAGGGGCGACACCGGGGAGCTGTTTTTT.

This sequence joins TRBV7-9 and TRBJ2-5, with D perhaps assigned TRBD1 or TRBD2 (5 bases each). Germline values: CDR1 SEHNR, CDR2 FQNEAQ (reference sequence). Trimming removed 3 bases from V and 5 bases from J, with 13 bases in between. The CDR3 contains 14 residues. The CDR3 nucleotides are TGTGCCAGCAGCTTGCTGGACACGGGGGAGACCCAGTACTTC. Protein: CASSLLDTGETQYF.

This chain joins TRBV6-1 and TRBJ2-7, with 7 bases that match TRBD1. The CDR3 is 15 residues long. Germline trimming cut 6 bases from V and 3 bases from J; bases unmatched to any gene: 11. CDR1 MNHNS and CDR2 SASEGT come from the germline V gene. The CDR3 reads CASSGPGTASYEQYF. For the CDR3, the DNA is TGTGCCAGCAGCGGCCCCGGGACAGCCAGCTACGAGCAGTACTTC.

The chain employs TRBV5-6 and TRBJ1-2; the D gene is possibly TRBD1 (5 bases). V shed 4 bases and J shed 0 bases, with 22 bases lying between them. The CDR3 length is 18 residues. Per the germline V gene, CDR1 is SGHDT and CDR2 is YYEEEE. This chain's CDR3 is CASSRWVGAQTTNYGYTF. In DNA, the CDR3 is TGTGCCAGCAGCCGTTGGGTAGGGGCCCAGACGACTAACTATGGCTACACCTTC.

V and J are TRBV5-1 and TRBJ2-5; D could derive from TRBD1 or TRBD2 (5 bases each). In germline, CDR1 is SGHRS, CDR2 YFSETQ. The CDR3 covers 15 residues. Trimming stripped 0 bases from V and 6 bases from J, with 15 bases between. This CDR3 is CASSLVVGGEKTQYF. The CDR3 coding sequence is TGCGCCAGCAGCTTGGTGGTTGGGGGAGAGAAGACCCAGTACTTC.

V is TRBV25-1 and J is TRBJ1-5; D gene uncertain. Germline V lookup: CDR1 MGHDK, CDR2 SYGVNS. Trimming left V 4 bases short and J 4 bases short, with 8 bases between. CDR3 size: 13 residues. CDR3 DNA sequence: TGTGCCAGCAGTGGGGATTGGAATCAGCCCCAGCATTTT. Translated: CASSGDWNQPQHF.

This clone was counted once. V usage is TRBV11-2 and J usage is TRBJ1-2; D not certain. This CDR3 has 12 residues. The germline V gene has CDR1 SGHAT and CDR2 FQNNGV. Trimming cost V 5 bases and J 4 bases, with 8 bases left between them. The CDR3 is CASSPRSYGYTF. The CDR3 DNA sequence: TGTGCCAGCAGCCCTCGGTCCTATGGCTACACCTTC.

The CDR3 nucleotides are TGCGCCAGCAGCTTGTGGGGACAGGGGACTTACAATGAGCAGTTCTTC. This codes for CASSLWGQGTYNEQFF. This chain uses TRBV5-1 with TRBJ2-1, with 10 nucleotides matching TRBD1. The CDR3 is 16 residues long. V shed 1 base and J 4 bases; nucleotides not matched to a gene: 5. Germline CDR1 reads SGHRS; CDR2 reads YFSETQ.

The genes are TRBV5-8 and TRBJ1-1; D is uncertain. The germline V gene encodes CDR1 SGHTS and CDR2 YDEGEE. V lost 2 bases, J lost 4 bases, and 6 bases lay in between. The CDR3 spans 12 residues. CDR3 region: CASSFAATEAFF. CDR3 nucleotides: TGTGCCAGCAGCTTTGCGGCCACTGAAGCTTTCTTT.

The gene calls are TRBV21-1 and TRBJ2-2; the table's D call, TRBD2, has no DNA check behind it. TRBV21-1 is described as a pseudogene. The CDR3 contains 13 residues. CDR3 DNA sequence: TGTGCCAGCAGCAACGGTCACCGGGGGGAGCTGTTTTTT. This sequence encodes CASSNGHRGELFF.

This chain joins TRBV18 and TRBJ2-2; D gene uncertain. Deletions cut 1 base from V and 4 bases from J, with 13 bases between. This CDR3 has 16 residues. Germline V gene sequence: CDR1 KGHSH, CDR2 LQKENI. The CDR3 bases are TGTGCCAGCTCACCACTTTCAGAAAGAGGCACCGGGGAGCTGTTTTTT. Translation: CASSPLSERGTGELFF.